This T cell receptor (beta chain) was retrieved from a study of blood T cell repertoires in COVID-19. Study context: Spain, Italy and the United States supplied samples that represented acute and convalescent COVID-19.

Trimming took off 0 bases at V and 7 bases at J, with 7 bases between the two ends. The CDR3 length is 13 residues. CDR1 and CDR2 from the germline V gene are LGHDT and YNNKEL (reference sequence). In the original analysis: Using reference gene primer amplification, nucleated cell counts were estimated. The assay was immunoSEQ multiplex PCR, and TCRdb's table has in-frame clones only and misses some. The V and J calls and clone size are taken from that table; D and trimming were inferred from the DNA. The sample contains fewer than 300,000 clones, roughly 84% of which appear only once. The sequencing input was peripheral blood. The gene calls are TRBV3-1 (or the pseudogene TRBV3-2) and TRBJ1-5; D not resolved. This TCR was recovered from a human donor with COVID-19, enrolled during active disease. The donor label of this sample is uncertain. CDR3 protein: CASSQDRRQPQHF. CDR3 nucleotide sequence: TGTGCCAGCAGCCAAGATCGCCGGCAGCCCCAGCATTTT.